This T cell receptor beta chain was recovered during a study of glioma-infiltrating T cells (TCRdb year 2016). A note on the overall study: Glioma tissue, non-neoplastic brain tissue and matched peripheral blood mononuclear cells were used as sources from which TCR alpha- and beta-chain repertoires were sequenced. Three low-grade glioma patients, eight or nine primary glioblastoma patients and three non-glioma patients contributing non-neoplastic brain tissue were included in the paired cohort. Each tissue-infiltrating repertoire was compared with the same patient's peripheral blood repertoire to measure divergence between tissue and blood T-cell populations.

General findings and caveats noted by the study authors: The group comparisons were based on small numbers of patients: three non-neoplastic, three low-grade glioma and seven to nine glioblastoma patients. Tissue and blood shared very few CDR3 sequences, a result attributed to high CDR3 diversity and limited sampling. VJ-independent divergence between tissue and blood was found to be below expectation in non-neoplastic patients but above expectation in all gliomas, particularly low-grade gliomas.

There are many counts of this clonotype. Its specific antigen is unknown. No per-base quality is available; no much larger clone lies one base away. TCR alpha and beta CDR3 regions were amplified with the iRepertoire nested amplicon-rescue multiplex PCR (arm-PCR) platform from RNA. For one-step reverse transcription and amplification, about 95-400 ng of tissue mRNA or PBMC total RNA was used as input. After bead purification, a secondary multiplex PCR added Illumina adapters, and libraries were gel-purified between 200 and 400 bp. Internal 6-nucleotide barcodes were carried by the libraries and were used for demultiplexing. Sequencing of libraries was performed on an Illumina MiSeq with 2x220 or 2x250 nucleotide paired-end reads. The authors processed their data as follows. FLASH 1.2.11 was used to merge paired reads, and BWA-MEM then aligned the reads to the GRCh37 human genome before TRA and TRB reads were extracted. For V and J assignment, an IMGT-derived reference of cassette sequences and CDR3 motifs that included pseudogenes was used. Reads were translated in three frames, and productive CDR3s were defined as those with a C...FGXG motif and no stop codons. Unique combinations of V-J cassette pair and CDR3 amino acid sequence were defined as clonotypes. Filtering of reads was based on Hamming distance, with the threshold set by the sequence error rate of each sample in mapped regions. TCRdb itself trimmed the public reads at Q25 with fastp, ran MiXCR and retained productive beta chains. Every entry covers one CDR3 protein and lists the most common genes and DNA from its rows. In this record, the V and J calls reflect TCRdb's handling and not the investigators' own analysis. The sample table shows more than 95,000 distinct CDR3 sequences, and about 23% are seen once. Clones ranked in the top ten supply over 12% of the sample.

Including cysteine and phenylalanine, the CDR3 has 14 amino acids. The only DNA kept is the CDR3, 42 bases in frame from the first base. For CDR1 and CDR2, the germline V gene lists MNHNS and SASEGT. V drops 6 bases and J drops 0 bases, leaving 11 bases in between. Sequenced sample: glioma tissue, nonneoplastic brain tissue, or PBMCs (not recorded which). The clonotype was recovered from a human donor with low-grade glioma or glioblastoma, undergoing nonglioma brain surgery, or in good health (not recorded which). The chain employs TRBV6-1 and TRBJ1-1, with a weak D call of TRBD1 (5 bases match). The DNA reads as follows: TGTGCCAGCAGATGGGGCAGCCTGAACACTGAAGCTTTCTTT. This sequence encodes CASRWGSLNTEAFF.